Shown below are 9 T cell receptor beta chains from a single sample sequenced in a study of blood T cell repertoires in COVID-19. TCRdb's copy holds only in-frame clones and misses some; the assay was immunoSEQ multiplex PCR. The sample lists about 210,000 clones, 84% seen once, with approximately 8% in the top ten. Specimen: peripheral blood. These receptors all stem from a woman in her forties or fifties with active or convalescent COVID-19.

This clone occurred a few times. The chain joins TRBV2 to TRBJ1-2, with 12 positions matching TRBD1. V shed 6 bases and J 6 bases; nucleotides not matched to a gene: 5. This CDR3 is 14 amino acids long. The germline gives CDR1 SNHLY, CDR2 FYNNEI. CDR3 loop: CASSQGTGGNGYTF. CDR3 DNA sequence: TGTGCCAGCAGCCAAGGGACAGGGGGCAATGGCTACACCTTC.

The chain carries TRBV2 and TRBJ1-1; tentatively, D is TRBD1 (6 bases). Trimming removed 6 bases from V and 1 base from J, with 15 bases in between. The CDR3 loop spans 15 amino acids. CDR1 is SNHLY and CDR2 is FYNNEI in the germline V gene. The CDR3 sequence is CASRKPGTTNTEAFF. CDR3 nucleotide sequence: TGTGCCAGCAGGAAGCCCGGGACAACGAACACTGAAGCTTTCTTT.

This clone was detected a few times. The gene calls are TRBV24-1 and TRBJ1-2; D call uncertain. CDR3 length equals 11 residues. The germline V gene encodes CDR1 KGHDR and CDR2 SFDVKD. Deletions cut 4 bases from V and 8 bases from J, with 7 bases between. In DNA form, the CDR3 reads TGTGCCACCAGTGACCCTCTCGGCTACACCTTC. Residues: CATSDPLGYTF.

The chain is built from TRBV5-4 and TRBJ2-3; TRBD2 agrees at 9 bases. In germline, CDR1 is SGHNT, CDR2 YYREEE (reference sequence). This CDR3 contains 17 residues. V gave up 4 bases and J gave up 2 bases; unmatched junction bases: 11. CDR3 DNA sequence: TGTGCCAGCAGCCGTATAACGACTAGCGGAGTCACAGATACGCAGTATTTT. Translation: CASSRITTSGVTDTQYF.

The genes are TRBV6-4 and TRBJ2-7; 9 bases map to TRBD2. Germline V gene sequence: CDR1 MRHNA, CDR2 SNTAGT. V trimming: 3 bases; J trimming: 0 bases; junction bases outside the gene matches: 3. The CDR3 totals 15 residues. The CDR3 sequence: CASSETSGSSYEQYF. The CDR3 nucleotides read TGTGCCAGCAGTGAGACTAGCGGTAGCTCCTACGAGCAGTACTTC.

The chain uses TRBV19 and TRBJ2-1, with 11 bases matching TRBD2. V lost 0 bases, J lost 1 base, and 5 bases stayed unmatched. This CDR3 is built from 18 residues. The germline CDR1 and CDR2 sequences are LNHDA and SQIVND (reference sequence). The CDR3 DNA is TGTGCCAGTAGTATAGACCTTAGCGGGAGGGGGTCCTACAATGAGCAGTTCTTC. Its protein is CASSIDLSGRGSYNEQFF.

V is TRBV19 and J is TRBJ1-6, with D possibly being TRBD1 (6 bases). V shed 7 bases and J shed 7 bases, with 14 bases lying between them. From germline, CDR1 is LNHDA and CDR2 SQIVND (reference sequence). The CDR3 spans 14 residues. The CDR3 DNA sequence: TGTGCCAGTACCTCCGGACAGACAAATTCACCCCTCCACTTT. This translates into CASTSGQTNSPLHF.

The rearrangement joins TRBV7-7 to TRBJ2-2; D unclear. Germline V lookup: CDR1 SSHAT, CDR2 FNYEAQ (reference sequence). The CDR3 has 14 amino acids. Trimming took 2 bases from V and 1 from J, leaving 5 bases between them. Written as DNA, the CDR3 is TGTGCCAGCAGCTTATCCGGGAACACCGGGGAGCTGTTTTTT. Protein: CASSLSGNTGELFF.

J is TRBJ1-1 and V is TRBV7-9; tentatively, D is TRBD1 (6 bases). Trimming cost V 5 bases and J 3 bases, with 13 bases left between them. CDR1 is SEHNR, CDR2 FQNEAQ, per germline (reference sequence). The CDR3 is 14 amino acids. The CDR3 DNA is TGTGCCAGCAGCGACGACAGGTGGCACACTGAAGCTTTCTTT. Its translation: CASSDDRWHTEAFF.